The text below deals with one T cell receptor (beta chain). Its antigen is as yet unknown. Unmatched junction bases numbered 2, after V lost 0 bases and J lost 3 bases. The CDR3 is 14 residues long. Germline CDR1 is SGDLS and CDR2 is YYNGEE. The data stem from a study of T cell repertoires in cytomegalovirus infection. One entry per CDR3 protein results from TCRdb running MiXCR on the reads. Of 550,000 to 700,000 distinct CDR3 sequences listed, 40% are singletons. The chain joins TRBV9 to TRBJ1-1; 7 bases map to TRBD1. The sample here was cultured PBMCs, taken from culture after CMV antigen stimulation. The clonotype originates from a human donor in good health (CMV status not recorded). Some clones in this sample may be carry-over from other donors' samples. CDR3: CASSVVGTDTEAFF. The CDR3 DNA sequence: TGTGCCAGCAGCGTAGTAGGGACAGACACTGAAGCTTTCTTT.